The 8 T cell receptor beta chains below were found in one sample sequenced in a study of blood T cell repertoires in COVID-19. This table comes from immunoSEQ multiplex PCR, and its TCRdb copy is limited to in-frame clones, with some not included. The table has fewer than 300,000 clones, approximately 90% seen once. Specimen: peripheral blood. The receptors stem from a man in his thirties or forties with acute or convalescent COVID-19.

The sample holds a few counts of this clone. V and J are TRBV20-1 and TRBJ1-5; 12 positions match TRBD1. This CDR3 has 15 amino acids. CDR1 and CDR2 from the germline V gene are DFQATT and SNEGSKA (reference sequence). Germline trimming cut 3 bases from V and 4 bases from J; bases unmatched to any gene: 4. The CDR3, as DNA: TGCAGTGCTAGTCGGGACAGGGGGCGGAATCAGCCCCAGCATTTT. Protein product: CSASRDRGRNQPQHF.

The rearrangement links TRBV3-1 (or the pseudogene TRBV3-2) to TRBJ1-2; the match to TRBD1 covers 8 bases. Germline CDR1 is LGHDT and CDR2 is YNNKEL (reference sequence). V lost 1 base, J lost 2 bases, and 3 bases stayed unmatched. The CDR3 consists of 15 residues. The CDR3 DNA sequence: TGTGCCAGCAGCCAAGGACAGGGGAGGAACTATGGCTACACCTTC. Translated, it gives CASSQGQGRNYGYTF.

The chain uses TRBV19 and TRBJ1-1, with TRBD1 identical over 12 bases. The CDR3 spans 17 residues. Looked up from germline, CDR1 is LNHDA and CDR2 is SQIVND (reference sequence). J gave up 0 bases and V 7 bases, and 9 bases lay outside the gene matches. The CDR3 protein is CASNKGTGGYMNTEAFF. The CDR3 DNA is TGTGCCAGTAATAAAGGGACAGGGGGCTATATGAACACTGAAGCTTTCTTT.

This rearrangement joins TRBV7-2 to TRBJ1-2; D is ambiguous. Germline CDR1 reads SGHTA; CDR2 reads FQGNSA. Deletions cut 7 bases from V and 1 base from J, with 10 bases between. This CDR3 is built from 13 residues. CDR3 nucleotide sequence: TGTGCCAGCACCCATGGGAGTAACTATGGCTACACCTTC. Its translation is CASTHGSNYGYTF.

The table lists this clone with a count of one. The V gene is TRBV3-1 (or the pseudogene TRBV3-2), the J gene TRBJ1-6, with 7 bases that match TRBD1. V lost 3 bases, J lost 4 bases, and 0 bases stayed unmatched. Germline assignment: CDR1 LGHDT and CDR2 YNNKEL (reference sequence). CDR3 length: 14 residues. The CDR3 DNA reads as TGTGCCAGCAGCCAGGGACAGTATAATTCACCCCTCCACTTT. It yields the protein CASSQGQYNSPLHF.

The gene calls are TRBV6-5 and TRBJ2-7; TRBD1 matches 9 bases. J was trimmed by 3 bases and V by 6 bases; bases with no gene match: 6. Germline-derived CDR1 and CDR2 are MNHEY and SVGAGI. This CDR3 has 14 residues. In DNA form, the CDR3 reads TGTGCCAGCAGAAGGGACAGGGACCTCTACGAGCAGTACTTC. Its protein is CASRRDRDLYEQYF.

The V call is TRBV29-1, the J call TRBJ2-7, with 7 positions matching TRBD2. J lost 1 base, V lost 5 bases, and 5 bases had no gene match. CDR3 size: 13 residues. CDR1 and CDR2 from the germline V gene are SQVTM and ANQGSEA. The CDR3 here is CSVRTSNSYEQYF. The CDR3 region has the DNA TGCAGCGTTCGGACTAGTAATTCCTACGAGCAGTACTTC.

This chain links TRBV28 with TRBJ2-7; D is possibly TRBD1 (6 bases). The CDR3 runs 16 residues. The V and J ends lost 5 bases and 2 bases respectively, with 19 bases between them. CDR1 MDHEN and CDR2 SYDVKM come from the germline V gene. The CDR3 region is CASSPNQGTGAYEQYF. The DNA of the CDR3 is TGTGCCAGCAGTCCGAATCAGGGGACGGGTGCCTACGAGCAGTACTTC.